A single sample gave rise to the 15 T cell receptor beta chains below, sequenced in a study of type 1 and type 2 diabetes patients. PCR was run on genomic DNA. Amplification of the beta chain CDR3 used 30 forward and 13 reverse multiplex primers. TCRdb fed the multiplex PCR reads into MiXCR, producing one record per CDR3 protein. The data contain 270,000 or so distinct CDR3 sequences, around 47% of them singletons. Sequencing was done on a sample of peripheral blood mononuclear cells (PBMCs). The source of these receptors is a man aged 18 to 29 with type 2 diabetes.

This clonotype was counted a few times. As DNA, the CDR3 is TGTGCCAGCAGTTTTCCTGGGGGGGGGCAGTACGAGCAGTACTTC. This encodes CASSFPGGGQYEQYF. The J gene is TRBJ2-7, the V gene TRBV6-6; tentatively, D is TRBD2 (7 bases). The germline CDR1 and CDR2 sequences are MNHNY and SVGAGI (reference sequence). CDR3 length: 15 amino acids. V was shortened by 4 bases and J by 4 bases, with 17 bases between the two germline ends.

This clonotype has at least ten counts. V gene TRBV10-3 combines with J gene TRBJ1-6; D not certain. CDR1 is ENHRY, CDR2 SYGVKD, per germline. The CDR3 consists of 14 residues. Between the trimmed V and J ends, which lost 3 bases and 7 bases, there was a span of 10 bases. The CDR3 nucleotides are TGTGCCATCAGTGAAGCGGGTCTAAATTCACCCCTCCACTTT. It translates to CAISEAGLNSPLHF.

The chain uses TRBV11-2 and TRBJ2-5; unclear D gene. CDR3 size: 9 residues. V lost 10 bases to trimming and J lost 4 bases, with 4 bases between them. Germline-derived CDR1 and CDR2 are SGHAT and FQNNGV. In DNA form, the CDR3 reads TGTGCCAAAATAGAGACCCAGTACTTC. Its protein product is CAKIETQYF.

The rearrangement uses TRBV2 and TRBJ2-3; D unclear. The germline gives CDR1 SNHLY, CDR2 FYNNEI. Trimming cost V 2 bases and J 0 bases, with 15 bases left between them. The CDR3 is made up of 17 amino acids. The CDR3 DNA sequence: TGTGCCAGCAGTGAACCAAATCAAGAGCCGAGCACAGATACGCAGTATTTT. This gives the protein CASSEPNQEPSTDTQYF.

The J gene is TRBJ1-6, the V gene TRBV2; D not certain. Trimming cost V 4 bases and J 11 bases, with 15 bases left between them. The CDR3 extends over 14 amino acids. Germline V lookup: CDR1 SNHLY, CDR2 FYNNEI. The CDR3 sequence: CASSVELGNAPLHF. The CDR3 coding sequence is TGTGCCAGCAGTGTTGAGTTGGGAAATGCACCCCTCCACTTT.

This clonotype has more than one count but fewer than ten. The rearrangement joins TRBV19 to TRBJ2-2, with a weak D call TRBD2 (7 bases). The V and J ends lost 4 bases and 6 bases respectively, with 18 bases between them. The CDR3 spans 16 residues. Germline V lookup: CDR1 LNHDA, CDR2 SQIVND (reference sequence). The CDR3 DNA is TGTGCCAGTAGTAAGGGGGGGGGCAAGGGCCCCGGGGAGCTGTTTTTT. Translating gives CASSKGGGKGPGELFF.

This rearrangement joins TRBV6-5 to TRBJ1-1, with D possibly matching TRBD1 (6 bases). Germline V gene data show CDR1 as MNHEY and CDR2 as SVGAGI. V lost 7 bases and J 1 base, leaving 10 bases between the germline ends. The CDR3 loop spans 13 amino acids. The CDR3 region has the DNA TGTGCCAGCACGGGGGGCTGGAACACTGAAGCTTTCTTT. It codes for CASTGGWNTEAFF.

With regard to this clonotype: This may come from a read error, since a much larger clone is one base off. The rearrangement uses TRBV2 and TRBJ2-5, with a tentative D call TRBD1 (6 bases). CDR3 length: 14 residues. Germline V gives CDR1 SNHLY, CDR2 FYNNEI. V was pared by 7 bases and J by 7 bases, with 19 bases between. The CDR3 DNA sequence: TGTGCCAGCATACAAGCGGCCTCACAGGGGACCCAGTACTTC. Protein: CASIQAASQGTQYF.

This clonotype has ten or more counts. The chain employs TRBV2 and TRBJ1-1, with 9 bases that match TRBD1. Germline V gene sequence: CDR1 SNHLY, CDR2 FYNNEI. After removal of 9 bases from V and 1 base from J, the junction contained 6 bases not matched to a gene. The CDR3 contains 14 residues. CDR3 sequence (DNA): TGTGCCAGGACAGGGGGTGTAGGGAACACTGAAGCTTTCTTT. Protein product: CARTGGVGNTEAFF.

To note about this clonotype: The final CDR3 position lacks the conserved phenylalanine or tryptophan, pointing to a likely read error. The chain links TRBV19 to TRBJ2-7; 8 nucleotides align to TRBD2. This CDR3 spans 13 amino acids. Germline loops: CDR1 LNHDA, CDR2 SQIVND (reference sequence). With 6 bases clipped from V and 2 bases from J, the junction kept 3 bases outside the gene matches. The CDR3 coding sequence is TGTGCCAGTAGCCTGGGACTAGCCTACGAGCAGTACTCC. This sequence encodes CASSLGLAYEQYS.

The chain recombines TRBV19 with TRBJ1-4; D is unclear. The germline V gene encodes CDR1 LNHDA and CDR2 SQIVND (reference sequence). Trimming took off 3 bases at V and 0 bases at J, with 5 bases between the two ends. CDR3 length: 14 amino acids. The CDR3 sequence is CASSIYATNEKLFF. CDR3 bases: TGTGCCAGTAGTATCTACGCAACTAATGAAAAACTGTTTTTT.

Here the CDR3 reads CSVGIEPNQPQHF. The CDR3, as DNA: TGCAGCGTTGGGATTGAACCCAATCAGCCCCAGCATTTT. The chain carries TRBV29-1 and TRBJ1-5, with D unclear. The CDR3 sequence is 13 residues long. Trimming took off 4 bases at V and 3 bases at J, with 10 bases between the two ends. Germline CDR1 reads SQVTM; CDR2 reads ANQGSEA. Full variable domain (rest looked up from reference TRBV29-1 and TRBJ1-5): SAVISQKPSRDICQRGTSLTIQCQVDSQVTMMFWYRQQPGQSLTLIATANQGSEATYESGFVIDKFPISRPNLTFSTLTVSNMSPEDSSIYLCSVGIEPNQPQHFGDGTRLSIL.

This chain's CDR3 is CASSFATGGLPYEQYF. The CDR3 DNA reads TGTGCCAGCAGTTTCGCAACAGGGGGACTACCCTACGAGCAGTACTTC. The chain couples TRBV28 to TRBJ2-7; a weak D match, TRBD1 (8 bases). The germline V gene encodes CDR1 MDHEN and CDR2 SYDVKM. Deletions cut 3 bases from V and 2 bases from J, with 17 bases between. This CDR3 comprises 16 residues.

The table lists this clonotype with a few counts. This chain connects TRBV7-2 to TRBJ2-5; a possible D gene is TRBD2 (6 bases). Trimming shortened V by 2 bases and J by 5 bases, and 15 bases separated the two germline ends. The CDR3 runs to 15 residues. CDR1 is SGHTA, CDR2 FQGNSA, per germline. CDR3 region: CASSLSSAAVETQYF. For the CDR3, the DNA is TGTGCCAGCAGCTTATCTAGCGCCGCTGTGGAGACCCAGTACTTC. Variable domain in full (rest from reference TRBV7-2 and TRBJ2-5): GAGVSQSPSNKVTEKGKDVELRCDPISGHTALYWYRQSLGQGLEFLIYFQGNSAPDKSGLPSDRFSAERTGGSVSTLTIQRTQQEDSAVYLCASSLSSAAVETQYFGPGTRLLVL.

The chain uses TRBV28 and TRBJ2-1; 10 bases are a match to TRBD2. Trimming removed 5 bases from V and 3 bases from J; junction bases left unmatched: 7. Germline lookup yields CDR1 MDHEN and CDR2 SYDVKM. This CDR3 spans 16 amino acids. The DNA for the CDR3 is TGTGCCAGCAGTCGACGGACTAGCGGATACTACAATGAGCAGTTCTTC. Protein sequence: CASSRRTSGYYNEQFF.